This T cell receptor (beta chain) was identified during a study of cytomegalovirus exposure and HLA in healthy donors. Study findings and constraints: A later analysis linked a missense DCLRE1C variant to TCR beta V- and J-gene trimming. Later work found most CMV-associated TCR beta chains apparently HLA-restricted. Later analysis showed TCR association rates varying by HLA locus, highest for DRB1 and lowest for HLA-C.

With regard to this clone: Its antigen is not identified.

In the PCR, 60 Vbeta and 13 Jbeta primers were used. Measured with immunoSEQ multiplex PCR; TCRdb has only the in-frame clones, and not every one. The sample shows almost 85,000 clones, around four fifths of them seen only once. V dropped 5 bases and J dropped 7; count of bases not matched to a gene: 13. This CDR3 contains 15 residues. Looked up from germline, CDR1 is SEHNR and CDR2 is FQNEAQ (reference sequence). Source material: PBMCs. This TCR was recovered from a male donor in good health and CMV-seropositive. V is TRBV7-9 and J is TRBJ1-1, with TRBD1 identical over 7 bases. CDR3 nucleotide sequence: TGTGCCAGCAGCCCCCTGGCCCAGGGGGAAATTGAAGCTTTCTTT. It encodes CASSPLAQGEIEAFF.